Shown below are 28 T cell receptor beta chains from a single sample sequenced in a study of cytomegalovirus exposure and HLA in healthy donors (dated by TCRdb to the late 2010s). The library was prepared using the immunoSEQ multiplex PCR assay. The multiplex PCR relied on a mix of 60 forward primers for TCR Vbeta segments and 13 reverse primers for TCR Jbeta segments. The table comes from immuneACCESS by way of TCRdb, which keeps in-frame sequences with V and J called. Part of the clones is missing from these tables; in studies checked, under half for an unresolved V gene and the rest for unknown reasons. This sample holds 210,000 or so clones; 78% were observed only once. Roughly 0.45% of the sample is held by the ten biggest clonotypes. Sequenced sample: PBMCs. These TCRs come from a boy aged 5-17 years in good health and CMV-seronegative.

The V and J genes are TRBV6-5 and TRBJ1-5; the match to TRBD1 covers 7 bases. CDR1 and CDR2 from the germline V gene are MNHEY and SVGAGI. The CDR3 sequence is 15 residues long. The V segment lost 6 bases and the J segment 7 bases; nucleotides outside the gene matches: 12. The DNA of the CDR3 is TGTGCCAGCAGACAAGGGGGCGCGGGTAACCAGCCCCAGCATTTT. This codes for CASRQGGAGNQPQHF.

The chain is built from TRBV27 and TRBJ2-3; D gene unclear. The CDR3 totals 15 residues. V lost 7 bases, J lost 0 bases, and 14 bases lay in between. Germline V gives CDR1 MNHEY, CDR2 SMNVEV (reference sequence). The CDR3, as DNA: TGTGCCAGCACGCGCTACCTCTCCAGCACAGATACGCAGTATTTT. It yields the protein CASTRYLSSTDTQYF.

This rearrangement joins TRBV9 to TRBJ2-2, with no clear D. The V end lost 1 base, the J end lost 6 bases, and 16 bases lay between the germline ends. The CDR3 totals 16 residues. CDR1 is SGDLS and CDR2 is YYNGEE in the germline V gene. CDR3 in amino acids: CASSVLGLARSGELFF. The CDR3, as DNA: TGTGCCAGCAGCGTACTTGGATTAGCAAGGTCCGGGGAGCTGTTTTTT.

Turning to this clone: Other nucleotide sequences in the sample specify the same CDR3. The CDR3 spells CASSLSAGLAGYEQYF. The DNA for the CDR3 is TGTGCCAGCAGCCTTAGCGCAGGACTAGCGGGATACGAGCAGTACTTC. The chain couples TRBV9 to TRBJ2-7; 12 bases fit TRBD2. J lost 4 bases, V lost 4 bases, and 9 bases had no gene match. CDR1 is SGDLS and CDR2 is YYNGEE in the germline V gene. This CDR3 is 16 amino acids long.

Only a few counts were recorded for this clone. V usage is TRBV30 and J usage is TRBJ1-1; perhaps TRBD1 as D (5 bases). CDR1 is GTSNPN and CDR2 is SVGIG in the germline V gene (reference sequence). Between the trimmed V and J ends, which lost 0 bases and 2 bases, there was a span of 10 bases. This CDR3 is 14 amino acids long. The CDR3, as DNA: TGTGCCTGGAGTGTAGGACACCTCAACACTGAAGCTTTCTTT. It yields the protein CAWSVGHLNTEAFF.

The CDR3 sequence: CASSRDRRFSNTEAFF. For the CDR3, the DNA is TGTGCCAGCAGCCGGGACAGGCGGTTTTCGAACACTGAAGCTTTCTTT. The chain recombines TRBV5-5 with TRBJ1-1; 8 bases align to TRBD1. The CDR3 is made up of 16 amino acids. The junction had 9 bases not matched to a gene; V was cut back by 4 bases and J by 1 base. The V gene's germline CDR1 is SGHKS and CDR2 YYEKEE (reference sequence).

The chain couples TRBV5-1 to TRBJ2-3, with D possibly matching TRBD2 (6 bases). The CDR3 totals 14 residues. The V gene lost 1 base and the J gene lost 5 bases, with 11 bases spanning the gap. Germline-derived CDR1 and CDR2 are SGHRS and YFSETQ. CDR3 residues: CASSLLGGRDTQYF. The CDR3 coding sequence is TGCGCCAGCAGCTTGTTGGGGGGTAGAGATACGCAGTATTTT.

This chain connects TRBV30 to TRBJ1-5; a possible D gene is TRBD1 (5 bases). The ends were cut back, 0 bases at V and 3 bases at J, with 9 bases in the middle. The germline V gene has CDR1 GTSNPN and CDR2 SVGIG (reference sequence). This CDR3 is built from 14 residues. CDR3 nucleotides: TGTGCCTGGAGTGTATCAGGGCTCAATCAGCCCCAGCATTTT. This encodes CAWSVSGLNQPQHF.

V is TRBV11-3 and J is TRBJ2-7; 9 nucleotides match TRBD2. The CDR3 loop spans 15 amino acids. The V segment lost 4 bases and the J segment 3 bases; nucleotides outside the gene matches: 7. Germline values: CDR1 SGHNT, CDR2 YENEEA. As DNA, the CDR3 is TGTGCCAGCAGCTCCCTTAGCGGGGGCCTCTACGAGCAGTACTTC. It codes for CASSSLSGGLYEQYF.

This clone has only a few counts. This rearrangement joins TRBV18 to TRBJ1-2; 8 nucleotides align to TRBD1. V lost 5 bases, J lost 1 base, and 3 bases stayed unmatched. Germline V CDR1 and CDR2: KGHSH, LQKENI. This CDR3 is built from 14 residues. CDR3 in amino acids: CASSRDRFNYGYTF. The CDR3 DNA is TGTGCCAGCTCAAGGGACAGGTTTAACTATGGCTACACCTTC.

This clone was picked up a small number of times. The rearrangement joins TRBV14 to TRBJ1-2; perhaps TRBD1 as D (6 bases). CDR1 and CDR2 from the germline V gene are SGHDN and FVKESK. V was pared by 4 bases and J by 4 bases, with 16 bases between. The CDR3 contains 15 residues. In DNA form, the CDR3 reads TGTGCCAGCAGCCTCGCCTCAGGGGTCGCCTATGGCTACACCTTC. Translating gives CASSLASGVAYGYTF.

The chain is built from TRBV7-9 and TRBJ2-5; the D gene is possibly TRBD1 (5 bases). The germline V gene encodes CDR1 SEHNR and CDR2 FQNEAQ (reference sequence). The germline V and J ends were trimmed by 4 bases and 6 bases, with 15 bases remaining between them. The CDR3 has 14 amino acids. CDR3 loop: CASSSRSQGKTQYF. The CDR3 DNA reads as TGTGCCAGCAGCTCCCGGTCTCAGGGAAAGACCCAGTACTTC.

V gene TRBV11-3 combines with J gene TRBJ1-1; TRBD1 matches at 9 bases. Trimming at V came to 7 bases and at J to 9 bases, leaving 9 bases not matched to a gene. Germline V gives CDR1 SGHNT, CDR2 YENEEA. This CDR3 has 13 amino acids. The CDR3 sequence is CASKSGQGSQAFF. CDR3 sequence (DNA): TGTGCCAGCAAAAGTGGACAGGGGAGTCAAGCTTTCTTT.

The V and J genes are TRBV18 and TRBJ1-4, with D perhaps matching TRBD1 (5 bases). Germline V gene lookup returns CDR1 KGHSH and CDR2 LQKENI. V gave up 4 bases and J gave up 0 bases, with 15 bases separating them. The CDR3 extends over 17 amino acids. DNA for the CDR3: TGTGCCAGCTCACGGACACTGTTAGGGGCAACTAATGAAAAACTGTTTTTT. This sequence encodes CASSRTLLGATNEKLFF. Using reference TRBV18 and TRBJ1-4 for the parts outside the CDR3, the full variable domain is NAGVMQNPRHLVRRRGQEARLRCSPMKGHSHVYWYRQLPEEGLKFMVYLQKENIIDESGMPKERFSAEFPKEGPSILRIQQVVRGDSAAYFCASSRTLLGATNEKLFFGSGTQLSVL.

This chain links TRBV6-1 with TRBJ2-1; D may be TRBD1 (6 bases). Between the trimmed V and J ends, which lost 3 bases and 2 bases, there was a span of 17 bases. Per germline, CDR1 MNHNS and CDR2 SASEGT. The CDR3 is 17 amino acids. The CDR3 loop is CASSDYPRGQPYNEQFF. For the CDR3, the DNA is TGTGCCAGCAGTGACTACCCACGGGGACAACCCTACAATGAGCAGTTCTTC.

The gene calls are TRBV6-4 and TRBJ2-7; 13 bases line up with TRBD2. Trimming took 2 bases from V and 4 from J; bases not matched to a gene: 5. CDR1 is MRHNA, CDR2 SNTAGT, per germline. The length of the CDR3 is 16 residues. The DNA of the CDR3 is TGTGCCAGCAGTGACAGTACTAGCGGGGGGGAATACGAGCAGTACTTC. Translation gives CASSDSTSGGEYEQYF.

The J gene is TRBJ2-1, the V gene TRBV6-1; TRBD1 is a possible D gene (5 bases). CDR1 is MNHNS, CDR2 SASEGT, per germline. The V and J ends lost 7 bases and 4 bases respectively, with 14 bases between them. The CDR3 has 14 amino acids. The CDR3: CASIRVGRYNEQFF. The CDR3 region has the DNA TGTGCCAGCATTAGGGTGGGGCGTTACAATGAGCAGTTCTTC.

This chain uses TRBV12-5 with TRBJ1-1; TRBD1 agrees at 8 bases. The CDR3 sequence is 17 residues long. Germline assignment: CDR1 LGHNT and CDR2 FRNRAP. V shed 1 base and J 3 bases; nucleotides not matched to a gene: 10. The CDR3 reads CASGLAISDRAHTEAFF. The CDR3 coding sequence is TGTGCTAGTGGTTTGGCAATTTCGGACAGGGCCCACACTGAAGCTTTCTTT.

The chain has TRBV30 and TRBJ1-3; D not certain. CDR1 and CDR2 from the germline V gene are GTSNPN and SVGIG (reference sequence). V lost 2 bases and J 2 bases, leaving 7 bases between the germline ends. This CDR3 has 13 amino acids. CDR3 DNA: TGTGCCTGGAGTAGCTCCCCTGGAAACACCATATATTTT. Protein sequence: CAWSSSPGNTIYF.

The V gene is TRBV9, the J gene TRBJ2-7; TRBD1 agrees at 7 bases. V lost 7 bases to trimming and J lost 0 bases; unmatched junction nucleotides: 7. CDR3 length equals 14 residues. CDR1 and CDR2 from the germline V gene are SGDLS and YYNGEE. The DNA of the CDR3 is TGTGCCAGCTCTACGACAGGGTACTCCTACGAGCAGTACTTC. Its translation is CASSTTGYSYEQYF.

The chain carries TRBV6-5 and TRBJ1-5; 10 bases line up with TRBD1. This CDR3 spans 16 amino acids. Germline values: CDR1 MNHEY, CDR2 SVGAGI. V gave up 0 bases and J gave up 6 bases; unmatched junction bases: 5. The CDR3 DNA follows: TGTGCCAGCAGTTACTCAGGGACAGGGGAAGGTCAGCCCCAGCATTTT. Its protein is CASSYSGTGEGQPQHF.

This rearrangement joins TRBV27 to TRBJ1-2, with 8 bases aligning to TRBD1. The length of the CDR3 is 14 residues. Germline lookup yields CDR1 MNHEY and CDR2 SMNVEV (reference sequence). J lost 8 bases, V lost 4 bases, and 9 bases had no gene match. CDR3 nucleotides: TGTGCCAGCAGTTCTAAGGACAGGGCGGACGGCTACACCTTC. Translating gives CASSSKDRADGYTF.

V gene TRBV11-3 combines with J gene TRBJ1-2, with D maybe TRBD1 (6 bases). Trimming stripped 3 bases from V and 4 bases from J, with 9 bases between. Germline V CDR1 and CDR2: SGHNT, YENEEA. This CDR3 region has 13 residues. CDR3 in DNA: TGTGCCAGCAGCTTCACACAGGGCTATGGCTACACCTTC. Translation gives CASSFTQGYGYTF.

A note on this clone: One junction end disagrees with the germline gene, perhaps due to a read error. The chain has TRBV25-1 and TRBJ1-4, with 8 bases lining up with TRBD1. Germline V gene data show CDR1 as MGHDK and CDR2 as SYGVNS. This CDR3 is built from 13 residues. The CDR3 here is CASSDPKRTGWSF. The CDR3 DNA reads as TGTGCCAGCAGTGACCCTAAAAGGACAGGGTGGTCTTTT.

The chain couples TRBV29-1 to TRBJ2-2; the D gene is possibly TRBD1 (5 bases). CDR3 size: 14 residues. Germline V gene lookup returns CDR1 SQVTM and CDR2 ANQGSEA. With 7 bases removed from V and 1 base from J, the gap between germline ends came to 13 bases. The CDR3 DNA reads TGCAGCGCCTCTAAGGGGCGGAACACCGGGGAGCTGTTTTTT. Amino acid sequence: CSASKGRNTGELFF.

This chain connects TRBV5-4 to TRBJ1-4; weak D call: TRBD1 (5 bases). The CDR3 is made up of 14 amino acids. The germline gives CDR1 SGHNT, CDR2 YYREEE (reference sequence). The V end was cut by 3 bases, the J end by 8 bases, with 14 bases between. This chain's CDR3 is CASSWGVFPEKLFF. The CDR3, as DNA: TGTGCCAGCAGCTGGGGCGTATTTCCGGAAAAACTGTTTTTT.

The rearrangement uses TRBV5-1 and TRBJ2-7; tentative D call: TRBD1 (5 bases). Germline loops: CDR1 SGHRS, CDR2 YFSETQ. The CDR3 consists of 12 residues. V dropped 5 bases and J dropped 6 bases, with 12 bases sitting between them. The CDR3 here is CASRFYQGEQYF. CDR3 sequence (DNA): TGCGCCAGCAGATTCTACCAGGGCGAGCAGTACTTC.

V usage is TRBV18 and J usage is TRBJ1-5; D is unclear. Germline CDR1 is KGHSH and CDR2 is LQKENI. CDR3 length: 11 residues. Trimming shortened V by 8 bases and J by 7 bases, and 9 bases separated the two germline ends. The CDR3 loop is CASPLFQPQHF. The CDR3, as DNA: TGTGCCAGCCCACTCTTCCAGCCCCAGCATTTT.